This TCR beta chain was sequenced in a study of human T cells and chemical hapten exposure. Study results and limitations: In the PT1 data, expanded TCR counts showed a positive correlation with patch test score. Among expanded TCRs, significantly more large CDR3 similarity clusters formed than among controls.

In its sample, this clonotype was seen many times. The antigen is unknown. One end of the junction does not line up with germline, which may come from a read error. Using its own MiXCR run on the RACE reads, TCRdb lists one record per CDR3 protein. The sample lists roughly 380,000 distinct CDR3 sequences; more than 4.5% were seen once. Time point indicated: patch test 1, 2 weeks after DPC sensitization. Documented treatment: therapeutic diphenylcyclopropenone sensitization with weekly scalp DPC. Germline CDR1 reads PRHDT; CDR2 reads FYEKMQ (reference sequence). The CDR3 loop spans 12 amino acids. The V call is TRBV13, the J call TRBJ2-7, with D perhaps given as TRBD1 or TRBD2 (5 bases each). The sequence was obtained from a woman aged 45-60 years with alopecia areata. Some clones in this sample may be carry-over from other donors' samples. Sample: whole blood, taken in connection with sensitization to the hapten diphenylcyclopropenone (DPC). The CDR3 sequence is CASSIGTHEQYF. CDR3 nucleotides: TGTGCCAGCAGCATAGGGACCCACGAGCAGTACTTC.